This T cell receptor (beta chain) is drawn from a study of cytomegalovirus exposure and HLA in healthy donors. V shed 7 bases and J 3 bases; nucleotides not matched to a gene: 3. CDR1 is GTSNPN, CDR2 SVGIG, per germline (reference sequence). The CDR3 has 11 residues. The primer mix had 60 Vbeta and 13 Jbeta primers. Assay used: immunoSEQ multiplex PCR; TCRdb lists only in-frame clones, some missing. This table has around 110,000 clones, around 81% appearing once. V usage is TRBV30 and J usage is TRBJ2-7; 7 bases are shared with TRBD1. Sequenced input: PBMCs. This TCR was recovered from a woman in her 30s in good health and CMV-seronegative. This chain's CDR3 is CASRDSYEQYF. The DNA of the CDR3 is TGTGCCTCTCGGGACAGCTACGAGCAGTACTTC. The entire variable domain, with the rest obtained from reference TRBV30 and TRBJ2-7, is as follows: SQTIHQWPATLVQPVGSPLSLECTVEGTSNPNLYWYRQAAGRGLQLLFYSVGIGQISSEVPQNLSASRPQDRQFILSSKKLLLSDSGFYLCASRDSYEQYFGPGTRLTVT.